Described below is a single TCR beta chain sequence and its context. Its recognized antigen is unknown. Qualities for individual bases were not recorded, and no much larger clone is one base off. Reading from cysteine to phenylalanine, the CDR3 counts 15 amino acids. Just CDR3 DNA is preserved here, 45 bases in frame from base 1. CDR1 and CDR2 are drawn from the germline V gene: MNHEY, SVGAGI. V is trimmed back by 10 bases and J by 4 bases, and the junction contains 13 bases that no gene match accounts for. To demonstrate the VDJtools post-analysis software, the study profiled TCR beta repertoires from the peripheral blood of about a dozen young patients with multiple sclerosis. Multiple sclerosis patients were children and adolescents aged roughly 6 to 16 years. This record belongs to a study of post-analysis software for immune sequencing data (dated by TCRdb to about 2015). Context from the whole study: Relapsing-remitting, secondary progressive and progressive-relapsing multiple sclerosis were recorded as disease courses, and subtype annotation was lacking for some patients. Patient repertoires were compared against roughly 12 previously published healthy control repertoires from donors aged roughly 6 to 27 years. A subset of samples was prepared in parallel using single-end sample barcoding, then pooled and co-amplified after Illumina adapter ligation.

Library generation was performed with PCR. The instrument was an Illumina HiSeq 2500. Unique molecular identifiers were incorporated into TCR beta cDNA libraries to reduce PCR and sequencing biases. Every 1 to 10 million input T cells yielded about 500,000 cDNA molecules, meaning each molecule approximated one T cell. The patient libraries were prepared and sequenced using the same protocol as the earlier healthy control dataset. Within a given batch, samples were prepared together, multiplexed and sequenced on the same HiSeq lane. Regarding the original processing steps: MIGEC was used to process the raw barcoded reads, and molecular identifier groups with only a single read were discarded before consensus assembly and CDR3 extraction. VDJtools was used for post-analysis of the clonotype tables, and diversity was normalized by down-sampling every dataset to the size of the smallest sample. In repertoire overlap clustering, CDR3 amino acid sequences, but not nucleotide sequences, were matched to correct batch-related cross-sample contamination. TCRdb reanalyzed the raw reads on its own, using fastp at Q25 for trimming and MiXCR for clone calling, and kept in-frame beta chains. Rows are unified per CDR3 protein, each entry keeping the most common DNA and genes. These V and J calls derive from TCRdb rather than the authors' analysis. The sample data list 750,000 to 950,000 distinct CDR3 sequences, and around 46% of these were observed just once. The ten most abundant clones make up over 4.5% of the sample.

General conclusions and limits of the study: When samples were clustered directly using the F measure, samples prepared in the same batch co-clustered strongly, which prompted a batch-effect correction. Multiple sclerosis patients had significantly lower normalized Chao1 diversity than controls, a result that suggests substantial peripheral T-cell clonal expansion. The control group was slightly older than the multiple sclerosis patient group. Significantly higher frequencies in patients than in controls were found for roughly five TRBV segments, including TRBV5-6, TRBV5-1 and TRBV20-1.

This receptor chain uses TRBV6-5 and TRBJ2-7; TRBD2 agrees with 10 junctional bases. Sequencing was performed on blood. This TCR came from a girl between 5 and 17 years old with multiple sclerosis. The CDR3 region has the sequence CATRLSRTSGYEQYF. The DNA sequence follows: TGTGCCACCAGACTTTCGAGGACTAGCGGTTACGAGCAGTACTTC.